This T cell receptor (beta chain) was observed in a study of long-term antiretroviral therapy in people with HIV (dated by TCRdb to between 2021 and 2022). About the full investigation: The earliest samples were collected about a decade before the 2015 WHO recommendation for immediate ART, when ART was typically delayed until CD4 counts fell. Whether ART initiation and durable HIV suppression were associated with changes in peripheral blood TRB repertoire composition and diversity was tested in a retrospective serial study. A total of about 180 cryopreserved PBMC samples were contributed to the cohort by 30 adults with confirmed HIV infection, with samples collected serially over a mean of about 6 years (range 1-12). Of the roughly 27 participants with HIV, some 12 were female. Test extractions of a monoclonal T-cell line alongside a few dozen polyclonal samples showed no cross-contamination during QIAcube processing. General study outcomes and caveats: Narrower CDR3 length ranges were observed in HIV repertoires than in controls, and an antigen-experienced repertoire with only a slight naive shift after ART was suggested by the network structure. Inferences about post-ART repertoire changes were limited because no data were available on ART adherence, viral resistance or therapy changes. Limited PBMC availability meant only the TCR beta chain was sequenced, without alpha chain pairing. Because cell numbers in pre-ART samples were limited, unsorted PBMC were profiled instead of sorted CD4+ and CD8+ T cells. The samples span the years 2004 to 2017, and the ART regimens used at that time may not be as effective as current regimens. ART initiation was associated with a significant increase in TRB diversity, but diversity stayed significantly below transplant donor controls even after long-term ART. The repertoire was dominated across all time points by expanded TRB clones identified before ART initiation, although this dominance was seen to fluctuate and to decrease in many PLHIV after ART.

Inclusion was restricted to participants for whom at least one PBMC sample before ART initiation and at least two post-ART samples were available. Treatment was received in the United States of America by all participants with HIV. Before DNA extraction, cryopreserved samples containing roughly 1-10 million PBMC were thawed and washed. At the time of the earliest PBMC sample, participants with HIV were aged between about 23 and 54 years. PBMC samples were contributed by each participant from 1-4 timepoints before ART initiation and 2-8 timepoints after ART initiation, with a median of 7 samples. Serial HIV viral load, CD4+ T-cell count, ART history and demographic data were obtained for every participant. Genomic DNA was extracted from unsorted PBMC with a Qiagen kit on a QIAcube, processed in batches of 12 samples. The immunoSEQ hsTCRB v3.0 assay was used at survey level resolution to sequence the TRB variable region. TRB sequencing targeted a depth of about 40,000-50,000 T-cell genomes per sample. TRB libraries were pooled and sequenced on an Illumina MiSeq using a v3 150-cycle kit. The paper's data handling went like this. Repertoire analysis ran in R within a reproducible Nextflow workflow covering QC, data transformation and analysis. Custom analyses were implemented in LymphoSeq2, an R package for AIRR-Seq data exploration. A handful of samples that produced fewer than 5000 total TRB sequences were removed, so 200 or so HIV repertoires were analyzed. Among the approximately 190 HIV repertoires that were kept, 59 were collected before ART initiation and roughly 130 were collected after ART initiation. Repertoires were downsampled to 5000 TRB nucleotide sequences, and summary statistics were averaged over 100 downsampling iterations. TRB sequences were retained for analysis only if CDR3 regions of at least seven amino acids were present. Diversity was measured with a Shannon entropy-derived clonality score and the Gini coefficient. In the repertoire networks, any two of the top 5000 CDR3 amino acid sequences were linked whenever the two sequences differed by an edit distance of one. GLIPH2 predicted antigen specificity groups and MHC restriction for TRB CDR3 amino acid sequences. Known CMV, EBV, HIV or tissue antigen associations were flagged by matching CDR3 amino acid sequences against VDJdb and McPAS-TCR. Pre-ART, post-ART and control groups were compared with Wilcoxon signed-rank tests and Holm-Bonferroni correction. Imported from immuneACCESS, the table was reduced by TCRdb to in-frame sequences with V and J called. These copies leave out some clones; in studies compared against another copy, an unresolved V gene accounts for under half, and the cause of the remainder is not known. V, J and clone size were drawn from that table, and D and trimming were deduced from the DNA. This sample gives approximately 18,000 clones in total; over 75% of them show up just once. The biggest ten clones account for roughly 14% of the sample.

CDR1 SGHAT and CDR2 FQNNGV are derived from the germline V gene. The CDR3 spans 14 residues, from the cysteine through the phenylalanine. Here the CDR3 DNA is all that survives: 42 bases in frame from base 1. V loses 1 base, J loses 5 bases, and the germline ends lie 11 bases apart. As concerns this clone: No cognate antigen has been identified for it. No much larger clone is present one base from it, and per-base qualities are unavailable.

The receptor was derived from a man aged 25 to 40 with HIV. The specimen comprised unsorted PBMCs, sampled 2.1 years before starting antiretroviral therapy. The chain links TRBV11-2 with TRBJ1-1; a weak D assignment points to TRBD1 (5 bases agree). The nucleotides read TGTGCCAGCAGCTTAGTAGCGGGACGGACTGAAGCTTTCTTT. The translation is CASSLVAGRTEAFF.